The 30 T cell receptor beta chains in this list originate from one sample, sequenced in a study of T-cell reconstitution after alpha-beta-depleted transplantation in children. A TCRbeta library incorporating unique molecular identifiers was prepared. TCRdb recomputed calls from the PCR reads with MiXCR, one row per CDR3 protein. Of hundreds of thousands of distinct CDR3 sequences in the sample, roughly 18% are singletons; the top ten hold 43%. The starting material was PBMCs, mostly from graft donor cells, obtained 360 days after TCRalphabeta/CD19-depleted stem cell transplant. Every receptor here comes from a male patient aged 2 to 9 who had a stem cell transplant for acute lymphoblastic leukemia, so the T cells may come from the graft donor.

This clonotype was recorded at least ten times. The V call is TRBV29-1, the J call TRBJ2-2, with 8 bases fitting TRBD1. CDR3 length: 15 residues. V gave up 4 bases and J gave up 1 base; unmatched junction bases: 5. Germline lookup yields CDR1 SQVTM and CDR2 ANQGSEA. The CDR3 reads CSVGGGTGNTGELFF. DNA of the CDR3: TGCAGCGTTGGAGGCGGGACAGGGAACACCGGGGAGCTGTTTTTT.

The rearrangement links TRBV6-1 to TRBJ1-5; TRBD1 might be the D (6 bases). V was pared by 6 bases and J by 4 bases, with 10 bases between. This CDR3 is 13 amino acids long. CDR1 and CDR2 from the germline V gene are MNHNS and SASEGT. For the CDR3, the DNA is TGTGCCAGCAGGGACAGAGCTAATCAGCCCCAGCATTTT. It codes for CASRDRANQPQHF.

This clonotype was seen just once. The rearrangement joins TRBV18 to TRBJ1-2, with D unclear. Germline assignment: CDR1 KGHSH and CDR2 LQKENI. With 3 bases removed from V and 4 bases from J, the gap between germline ends came to 18 bases. CDR3 length equals 16 residues. As DNA, the CDR3 is TGTGCCAGCTCACCGGGCAGAGCCCCTCTGGTCTATGGCTACACCTTC. Its protein product is CASSPGRAPLVYGYTF.

This clonotype turned up a few times. The V call is TRBV5-1, the J call TRBJ2-1; TRBD2 might be the D (6 bases). Germline V gene data show CDR1 as SGHRS and CDR2 as YFSETQ. The CDR3 sequence is 16 residues long. The germline V and J ends were trimmed by 3 bases and 3 bases, with 16 bases remaining between them. The CDR3 region is CASSSVGGNLYNEQFF. CDR3 bases: TGCGCCAGCAGCTCGGTTGGGGGGAATCTCTACAATGAGCAGTTCTTC.

The table lists this clonotype with many counts. The gene calls are TRBV24-1 and TRBJ2-2; the D gene is possibly TRBD1 (6 bases). In germline, CDR1 is KGHDR, CDR2 SFDVKD. The CDR3 sequence is 16 residues long. Trimming took off 4 bases at V and 0 bases at J, with 11 bases between the two ends. CDR3 amino acids: CATSETDRTNTGELFF. CDR3 coding DNA: TGTGCCACCAGTGAAACCGACAGGACGAACACCGGGGAGCTGTTTTTT.

This clonotype was seen a handful of times. J is TRBJ2-3 and V is TRBV6-1; 7 bases line up with TRBD1. With 6 bases clipped from V and 0 bases from J, the junction kept 6 bases outside the gene matches. Germline V gene data show CDR1 as MNHNS and CDR2 as SASEGT. This CDR3 contains 15 residues. CDR3 in DNA: TGTGCCAGCAGGCCCCGGGGACAGAGCACAGATACGCAGTATTTT. It codes for CASRPRGQSTDTQYF.

The rearrangement uses TRBV6-2 or TRBV6-3 and TRBJ2-7; TRBD1 matches 7 bases. Per the germline V gene, CDR1 is MNHEY and CDR2 is SVGEGT. The CDR3 is 17 residues long. J gave up 5 bases and V 0 bases, and 13 bases lay outside the gene matches. For the CDR3, the DNA is TGTGCCAGCAGTTACTCAAAACAGGGGAATGAATTCGACGAGCAGTACTTC. Translation: CASSYSKQGNEFDEQYF.

V gene TRBV7-2 combines with J gene TRBJ2-7; 7 bases are shared with TRBD1. V was pared by 2 bases and J by 5 bases, with 9 bases of the junction left unmatched. The germline V gene encodes CDR1 SGHTA and CDR2 FQGNSA. The length of the CDR3 is 15 residues. The CDR3 bases are TGTGCCAGCAGCTTACCGGGACAGATTCCTAACGAGCAGTACTTC. Its translation is CASSLPGQIPNEQYF.

The chain employs TRBV6-1 and TRBJ2-5; a weak D match, TRBD2 (6 bases). Germline lookup yields CDR1 MNHNS and CDR2 SASEGT. The CDR3 length is 15 residues. Trimming took off 6 bases at V and 2 bases at J, with 16 bases between the two ends. Here the CDR3 reads CASSSRWGVQETQYF. The CDR3 nucleotides are TGTGCCAGCAGCTCACGGTGGGGGGTGCAAGAGACCCAGTACTTC.

The rearrangement uses TRBV3-1 and TRBJ2-7; D not resolved. Trimming shortened V by 5 bases and J by 3 bases, and 11 bases separated the two germline ends. Germline lookup yields CDR1 LGHDT and CDR2 YNNKEL (reference sequence). The CDR3 length is 13 residues. CDR3 residues: CASSVTLDYEQYF. CDR3 nucleotides: TGTGCCAGCAGCGTTACCCTCGACTACGAGCAGTACTTC.

This rearrangement joins TRBV12-3 or TRBV12-4 to TRBJ1-5; TRBD1 matches at 9 bases. The CDR3 is 15 residues long. Losses at the gene ends were 3 bases for V and 7 bases for J; bases not matched to a gene: 7. The CDR3 here is CASSFDRGAEQPQHF. CDR3 nucleotide sequence: TGTGCCAGCAGTTTCGACAGGGGGGCCGAGCAGCCCCAGCATTTT.

In its sample, this clonotype was seen many times. The chain has TRBV7-2 and TRBJ2-3; D remains unclear. Trimming cost V 1 base and J 6 bases, with 8 bases left between them. Per germline, CDR1 SGHTA and CDR2 FQGNSA. The CDR3 is made up of 13 amino acids. The CDR3 reads CASSLETWDTQYF. The CDR3 DNA sequence: TGTGCCAGCAGCTTAGAGACGTGGGATACGCAGTATTTT. Using reference TRBV7-2 and TRBJ2-3 for the parts outside the CDR3, the full variable domain is GAGVSQSPSNKVTEKGKDVELRCDPISGHTALYWYRQSLGQGLEFLIYFQGNSAPDKSGLPSDRFSAERTGGSVSTLTIQRTQQEDSAVYLCASSLETWDTQYFGPGTRLTVL.

The chain employs TRBV18 and TRBJ2-7; 8 bases match TRBD2. Trimming removed 2 bases from V and 2 bases from J; junction bases left unmatched: 5. Germline CDR1 is KGHSH and CDR2 is LQKENI. The CDR3 length is 15 residues. The CDR3 nucleotides are TGTGCCAGCTCACCATCACTAGCGGAGACCTACGAGCAGTACTTC. Translated: CASSPSLAETYEQYF. Complete variable domain (other parts from reference TRBV18 and TRBJ2-7): NAGVMQNPRHLVRRRGQEARLRCSPMKGHSHVYWYRQLPEEGLKFMVYLQKENIIDESGMPKERFSAEFPKEGPSILRIQQVVRGDSAAYFCASSPSLAETYEQYFGPGTRLTVT.

This rearrangement joins TRBV10-3 to TRBJ1-5, with a weak D call TRBD1 (5 bases). The CDR3 spans 13 residues. V was cut by 4 bases and J by 3 bases, with 7 bases left in between. Germline V lookup: CDR1 ENHRY, CDR2 SYGVKD. The DNA of the CDR3 is TGTGCCATCAGTGTGACAGACAATCAGCCCCAGCATTTT. It yields the protein CAISVTDNQPQHF.

This chain links TRBV29-1 with TRBJ1-1; 8 nucleotides align to TRBD1. The germline V gene has CDR1 SQVTM and CDR2 ANQGSEA. The CDR3 has 14 residues. The V segment lost 2 bases and the J segment 1 base; nucleotides outside the gene matches: 3. In DNA form, the CDR3 reads TGCAGCGTTGAATCCGGGACAGGGAACACTGAAGCTTTCTTT. It specifies CSVESGTGNTEAFF.

The chain uses TRBV12-3 or TRBV12-4 and TRBJ2-5; 7 bases fit TRBD1. The length of the CDR3 is 17 residues. The ends lost 7 bases at V and 5 bases at J; junction bases unmatched: 19. CDR3 sequence: CASNFGTAILTQETQYF. Written as DNA, the CDR3 is TGTGCCAGCAACTTCGGGACAGCGATACTCACTCAGGAGACCCAGTACTTC.

The gene calls are TRBV12-3 or TRBV12-4 and TRBJ2-7, with a possible D match to TRBD1 (6 bases). The CDR3 is 11 amino acids. V gave up 5 bases and J gave up 4 bases, with 6 bases separating them. CDR3 loop: CASSTGYEQYF. Written as DNA, the CDR3 is TGTGCCAGCAGTACAGGGTACGAGCAGTACTTC.

This clonotype showed up just a few times. The chain has TRBV7-9 and TRBJ2-3; the D gene is possibly TRBD2 (6 bases). Deletions cut 5 bases from V and 0 bases from J, with 15 bases between. The CDR3 covers 16 residues. The germline CDR1 and CDR2 sequences are SEHNR and FQNEAQ (reference sequence). The CDR3 DNA follows: TGTGCCAGCAGCCTCACCGGGGGTTCTAGCACAGATACGCAGTATTTT. Its translation is CASSLTGGSSTDTQYF.

This clonotype was detected ten times or more. The chain links TRBV11-2 to TRBJ2-5; 7 bases fit TRBD1. In germline, CDR1 is SGHAT, CDR2 FQNNGV. With V trimmed by 3 bases and J by 5 bases, 15 bases remained unmatched. The CDR3 contains 17 residues. The CDR3 reads CASSLTGLGPTRETQYF. CDR3 coding DNA: TGTGCCAGCAGCTTGACAGGGCTGGGGCCAACGCGGGAGACCCAGTACTTC.

The chain is built from TRBV12-3 or TRBV12-4 and TRBJ2-5; D is unclear. The CDR3 has 12 amino acids. Trimming shortened V by 4 bases and J by 5 bases, and 8 bases separated the two germline ends. The CDR3 loop is CASSSLGETQYF. The CDR3 region has the DNA TGTGCCAGCAGTTCGCTCGGCGAGACCCAGTACTTC.

This clonotype has ten or more counts. The V call is TRBV10-3, the J call TRBJ1-1; TRBD1 might be the D (5 bases). Looked up from germline, CDR1 is ENHRY and CDR2 is SYGVKD. The CDR3 has 14 amino acids. V lost 5 bases, J lost 5 bases, and 15 bases lay in between. Here the CDR3 DNA reads TGTGCCATCAGTTTCCCCGGGGGGGTAACTGAAGCTTTCTTT. Amino acid sequence: CAISFPGGVTEAFF.

V and J are TRBV7-2 and TRBJ1-1; TRBD1 matches at 11 bases. From germline, CDR1 is SGHTA and CDR2 FQGNSA. The length of the CDR3 is 16 residues. Trimming cost V 1 base and J 4 bases; bases outside gene matches: 5. CDR3 region: CASSLVGTGGFTEAFF. The CDR3 region has the DNA TGTGCCAGCAGCTTAGTGGGGACAGGGGGGTTCACTGAAGCTTTCTTT.

The CDR3 reads CASSLNRLGELFF. The CDR3 DNA follows: TGTGCCAGCAGCTTAAACCGCCTAGGGGAGCTGTTTTTT. This chain connects TRBV7-2 to TRBJ2-2, with D hard to call. The germline V gene encodes CDR1 SGHTA and CDR2 FQGNSA. Between the trimmed V and J ends, which lost 2 bases and 8 bases, there was a span of 9 bases. This CDR3 is built from 13 residues.

V and J are TRBV7-8 and TRBJ2-1; 14 bases line up with TRBD2. Germline values: CDR1 SGHVS, CDR2 FQNEAQ. V trimming: 5 bases; J trimming: 7 bases; junction bases outside the gene matches: 19. This CDR3 has 20 residues. The CDR3 region is CASSRLTGTSGSLSRNEQFF. The CDR3 DNA follows: TGTGCCAGCAGCAGACTCACCGGGACTAGCGGGAGTTTGTCGCGGAATGAGCAGTTCTTC.

The rearrangement uses TRBV2 and TRBJ2-1; 9 bases are a match to TRBD2. This CDR3 contains 15 residues. Per the germline V gene, CDR1 is SNHLY and CDR2 is FYNNEI. The junction had 5 bases not matched to a gene; V was cut back by 1 base and J by 7 bases. The CDR3 loop is CASSEGGGVSNEQFF. CDR3 DNA: TGTGCCAGCAGTGAAGGCGGGGGGGTTAGTAATGAGCAGTTCTTC.

This clonotype occurred many times. The rearrangement links TRBV28 to TRBJ2-3, with 7 bases lining up with TRBD1. There are 15 residues in the CDR3. With 2 bases clipped from V and 6 bases from J, the junction kept 8 bases outside the gene matches. Germline CDR1 and CDR2: MDHEN and SYDVKM. The CDR3 is CASSLGPTGADTQYF. Here the CDR3 DNA reads TGTGCCAGCAGTTTAGGACCCACAGGGGCCGATACGCAGTATTTT.

This clonotype was detected only a few times. This chain links TRBV6-1 with TRBJ2-1, with a tentative D call TRBD2 (7 bases). The V end was cut by 6 bases, the J end by 4 bases, with 13 bases between. This CDR3 comprises 14 residues. Germline V lookup: CDR1 MNHNS, CDR2 SASEGT. CDR3 nucleotides: TGTGCCAGCAGACCGGGGGGCGCTTACAATGAGCAGTTCTTC. Translated, it gives CASRPGGAYNEQFF.

In its sample, this clonotype was seen many times. The chain is built from TRBV20-1 and TRBJ2-4; D might be TRBD1 (6 bases). Germline CDR1 DFQATT, CDR2 SNEGSKA (reference sequence). The CDR3 is 13 amino acids. Trimming took off 6 bases at V and 5 bases at J, with 14 bases between the two ends. CDR3 DNA: TGCAGTGCCTGGGGGCAGGCCGAAAACATTCAGTACTTC. Amino acids: CSAWGQAENIQYF.

This clonotype was observed many times. The chain combines TRBV4-2 with TRBJ2-2, with 7 nucleotides matching TRBD2. The CDR3 covers 18 residues. Germline CDR1 LGHNA, CDR2 YNFKEQ. V dropped 0 bases and J dropped 2; count of bases not matched to a gene: 9. DNA for the CDR3: TGTGCCAGCAGCCAAGAAGGCGGACTAGGACCCAACACCGGGGAGCTGTTTTTT. Translated: CASSQEGGLGPNTGELFF.

The V gene is TRBV5-1, the J gene TRBJ2-3; maybe TRBD1 (5 bases). This CDR3 comprises 14 residues. Between the trimmed V and J ends, which lost 0 bases and 2 bases, there was a span of 7 bases. Germline lookup yields CDR1 SGHRS and CDR2 YFSETQ. CDR3 protein: CASSLGQTTDTQYF. The CDR3 DNA reads as TGCGCCAGCAGCTTGGGACAGACCACAGATACGCAGTATTTT. Full variable domain (missing parts from reference TRBV5-1 and TRBJ2-3): KAGVTQTPRYLIKTRGQQVTLSCSPISGHRSVSWYQQTPGQGLQFLFEYFSETQRNKGNFPGRFSGRQFSNSRSEMNVSTLELGDSALYLCASSLGQTTDTQYFGPGTRLTVL.